Given below is one T cell receptor beta chain in context. Its antigen remains unknown. In replicate PCRs of sorted subsets, roughly 190 ng DNA, about 30,000 T cell genomes, was used. Profiled with immunoSEQ multiplex PCR; TCRdb holds only in-frame clones, not every one. The data show about 2.1 million clones, around 93% seen once. The germline gives CDR1 MNHNS, CDR2 SASEGT. The length of the CDR3 is 15 residues. The ends lost 7 bases at V and 4 bases at J; junction bases unmatched: 9. The data originate from a study of shared clonotypes between healthy human individuals. Across the whole study: A couple of women and a few men aged 18 to 49 made up the donors.

Study-wide points: Some clonotypes were shared by all four sorted-subset donors, while others were not shared. The non-shared ones had lower generation probabilities than the shared ones.

As defined, naive CD8 cells were CD45RO-negative and positively selected for CCR7, with terminally differentiated effector memory CD45RA+ cells excluded. Only Caucasian adults living in Nashville, Tennessee made up the donor group. V usage is TRBV6-1 and J usage is TRBJ2-1; 8 nucleotides line up with TRBD1. Sequenced input: naive CD8+ T cells from PBMCs. The receptor was isolated from a man aged 18 to 29 in good health. Some clones in this sample may be carry-over from other donors' samples. The CDR3 loop is CASNHGQGGYNEQFF. In DNA, the CDR3 is TGTGCCAGCAACCACGGACAGGGCGGGTACAATGAGCAGTTCTTC.